The 14 T cell receptor beta chains listed next were all sequenced from one sample in a study of CD8+ T cells in alopecia areata. Following RNA extraction, reverse transcription yielded cDNA that acted as the sequencing template. Clones were sequenced by immunoSEQ multiplex PCR, and TCRdb holds only the in-frame ones, with some missing. The repertoire has more than 95,000 clones, approximately 60% of them found once; the top ten carry 8.5% to 10%. Material: CD4+ T cells sorted from blood. Source of these receptors: a human donor in good health.

The chain recombines TRBV4-3 with TRBJ2-6; the D gene is possibly TRBD2 (5 bases). The CDR3 extends over 16 amino acids. Germline values: CDR1 LGHNA, CDR2 YSLEER. V was clipped by 0 bases and J by 2 bases, with 8 bases between them. The CDR3 sequence is CASSQDWRPGANVLTF. The CDR3 DNA sequence: TGCGCCAGCAGCCAAGATTGGAGGCCTGGGGCCAACGTCCTGACTTTC.

The chain links TRBV29-1 to TRBJ2-1; TRBD2 might be the D (6 bases). The germline V gene has CDR1 SQVTM and CDR2 ANQGSEA. The CDR3 runs 15 residues. The V and J ends lost 6 bases and 7 bases respectively, with 22 bases between them. The CDR3 is CSVSVLAESLNEQFF. CDR3 DNA: TGCAGCGTGTCAGTATTAGCGGAGTCCCTAAATGAGCAGTTCTTC.

The rearrangement uses TRBV4-1 and TRBJ2-7; maybe TRBD1 (5 bases). Trimming shortened V by 2 bases and J by 6 bases, and 11 bases separated the two germline ends. Germline V CDR1 and CDR2: MGHRA, YSYEKL. This CDR3 spans 13 amino acids. The CDR3 reads CASSQLWGSEQYF. The CDR3 nucleotides are TGCGCCAGCAGCCAACTTTGGGGCTCCGAGCAGTACTTC.

This clone appeared a few times. This CDR3 reads CASRAGQGSAYKETQYF. CDR3 DNA sequence: TGTGCCAGCAGGGCGGGACAGGGGTCGGCGTACAAAGAGACCCAGTACTTC. The chain employs TRBV2 and TRBJ2-5; 10 nucleotides line up with TRBD1. Per the germline V gene, CDR1 is SNHLY and CDR2 is FYNNEI. V lost 6 bases to trimming and J lost 3 bases; unmatched junction nucleotides: 13. The length of the CDR3 is 17 residues.

This clone came up a few times. The gene calls are TRBV14 and TRBJ2-5; D uncertain. The germline V gene has CDR1 SGHDN and CDR2 FVKESK. Trimming removed 0 bases at V and 0 bases at J, with 8 bases between. The CDR3 runs to 15 residues. The CDR3: CASSQDYGHQETQYF. In DNA, the CDR3 is TGTGCCAGCAGCCAAGACTATGGGCACCAAGAGACCCAGTACTTC.

This sequence joins TRBV4-1 and TRBJ2-1; 9 bases match TRBD1. V shed 0 bases, J shed 6 bases, and the junction held 6 bases outside the gene matches. The CDR3 runs 16 residues. The V gene's germline CDR1 is MGHRA and CDR2 YSYEKL. The DNA of the CDR3 is TGCGCCAGCAGCCAAGAAGGACAGGGGAGTTTCAATGAGCAGTTCTTC. Translation: CASSQEGQGSFNEQFF.

This clone was detected ten times or more. CDR3 loop: CAISESKGAVETQYF. As DNA, the CDR3 is TGTGCCATCAGTGAGTCTAAGGGGGCCGTGGAGACCCAGTACTTC. This chain joins TRBV10-3 and TRBJ2-5; 7 nucleotides agree with TRBD1. The CDR3 loop spans 15 amino acids. Germline CDR1 and CDR2: ENHRY and SYGVKD. The trim removed 0 bases at V and 5 bases at J, leaving 6 bases unmatched.

The chain has TRBV2 and TRBJ2-7, with D hard to call. Per the germline V gene, CDR1 is SNHLY and CDR2 is FYNNEI. This CDR3 is built from 10 residues. V was trimmed by 6 bases and J by 4 bases, leaving 4 bases between them. CDR3 residues: CASRDYEQYF. Here the CDR3 DNA reads TGTGCCAGCAGGGATTACGAGCAGTACTTC.

This chain uses TRBV7-2 with TRBJ2-5; unclear D gene. The CDR3 is 13 amino acids. Germline V gene data show CDR1 as SGHTA and CDR2 as FQGNSA. V was pared by 1 base and J by 4 bases, with 7 bases between. The chain's CDR3 is CASSLGDRETQYF. Here the CDR3 DNA reads TGTGCCAGCAGCTTAGGAGACCGAGAGACCCAGTACTTC.

V gene TRBV7-2 combines with J gene TRBJ2-6; D remains unclear. V shed 5 bases and J shed 0 bases, with 14 bases lying between them. The CDR3 extends over 17 amino acids. Germline CDR1 reads SGHTA; CDR2 reads FQGNSA. The CDR3 region is CASSAQWRGSGANVLTF. The CDR3 coding sequence is TGTGCCAGCAGCGCACAGTGGAGAGGCTCTGGGGCCAACGTCCTGACTTTC. The entire variable domain, with the rest obtained from reference TRBV7-2 and TRBJ2-6, is as follows: GAGVSQSPSNKVTEKGKDVELRCDPISGHTALYWYRQSLGQGLEFLIYFQGNSAPDKSGLPSDRFSAERTGGSVSTLTIQRTQQEDSAVYLCASSAQWRGSGANVLTFGAGSRLTVL.

The chain combines TRBV7-9 with TRBJ1-2, with D hard to call. Looked up from germline, CDR1 is SEHNR and CDR2 is FQNEAQ (reference sequence). The CDR3 totals 13 residues. V was shortened by 1 base and J by 4 bases, with 7 bases between the two germline ends. CDR3: CASSLGRSYGYTF. As DNA, the CDR3 is TGTGCCAGCAGCTTAGGGAGGAGCTATGGCTACACCTTC.

The chain joins TRBV29-1 to TRBJ2-7; 9 nucleotides match TRBD1. J lost 1 base, V lost 6 bases, and 4 bases had no gene match. CDR1 is SQVTM and CDR2 is ANQGSEA in the germline V gene. The CDR3 consists of 13 residues. CDR3 sequence: CSVGGTGSYEQYF. CDR3 coding DNA: TGCAGCGTCGGGGGGACAGGGTCCTACGAGCAGTACTTC.

This clone came up a few times. The chain is built from TRBV7-9 and TRBJ2-1, with 7 bases that match TRBD2. Per germline, CDR1 SEHNR and CDR2 FQNEAQ (reference sequence). The J segment lost 8 bases and the V segment lost 4 bases, leaving 11 bases of the junction unmatched. This CDR3 has 15 residues. The CDR3 DNA is TGTGCCAGCAGCTACCCCAGGCGGCGGGGGTATGAGCAGTTCTTC. Residues: CASSYPRRRGYEQFF.

CDR3: CASSLQGELYYGYTF. In DNA, the CDR3 is TGTGCCAGCAGCCTACAGGGAGAACTTTACTATGGCTACACCTTC. The chain recombines TRBV2 with TRBJ1-2; possible D gene TRBD1, 6 bases. In germline, CDR1 is SNHLY, CDR2 FYNNEI. Trimming cost V 6 bases and J 3 bases, with 17 bases left between them. CDR3 size: 15 residues.